The following is a T cell receptor (beta chain) sequence with its context. This clonotype was seen more than once but under ten times. Its antigen is not yet known. Base qualities were left out, and no much larger clone turns up one base away. Library preparation employed multiplex PCR. The sequencer was an Illumina HiSeq 2500. TCRbeta libraries were constructed through three rounds of nested PCR with primers (Table S4) according to protocols modified from ARM-PCR. PCR products of 200-500 bp were gel-excised and purified with the QIAquick gel extraction kit before sequencing. On the study's bioinformatics: Reads were cleaned with Trimmomatic, merged with FLASH into complete CDR3 sequences, and assigned to V(D)J germline segments with MiTCR. VDJtools was used to compute clonal diversity as the inverse Simpson's index. In-frame sequences without a premature stop codon were defined as productive reads. TCRdb itself trimmed the public reads at Q25 with fastp, ran MiXCR and retained productive beta chains. Records with the same CDR3 protein are collapsed into one entry carrying the most frequent genes and DNA. It is TCRdb's table, rather than the study itself, that gives the V and J calls and clone size. This sample comprises about 110,000 distinct CDR3 sequences, more than 70% of them detected only once. The ten largest clones add up to about 40% of the sample.

This sample was included in a study of tumor and adjacent non-tumor tissue in lung cancer (dated by TCRdb to 2016 to 2019). Turning to the overall study: The cohort included 12 adenocarcinoma, a couple of squamous cell carcinoma and 1 small cell lung cancer patients. The roughly 15 patients were aged roughly 31 to 80 years, included about ten men and 5 women, and had TNM stage I to III disease. Sequencing generated a total of about 130,000,000 productive TCRbeta reads, averaging approximately 3.8 million reads per sample. Using bulk TCRbeta repertoires from approximately 15 lung cancer patients, the study set lung tumor tissue side by side with matched distant non-tumor lung tissue. For each patient, one tumor sample and one normal lung sample were taken, giving thirty paired specimens that underwent TCRbeta CDR3 sequencing.

RNA was isolated from bulk unsorted tissue, and RNA quality was assessed with a NanoDrop ND-1000 and an Agilent 2100. All donors had newly diagnosed lung cancer, had not received prior chemotherapy, and were admitted for thoracic surgery in China between August and November 2014. Patients who had received previous radiotherapy or chemotherapy, or who had another concurrent cancer, were excluded from the study. Pieces of surgical tissue measuring about 1-2.1 cm3 were kept in RNAlater solution and held at -80 degrees C until needed. What the research found in general, with its limitations: TCR diversity was significantly higher in younger patients, and higher tumor TCR diversity was associated with shorter overall and disease-free survival. Because peripheral blood was not sequenced, the blood TCRbeta repertoires of the lung cancer patients in the study went unexamined. The methods do not name the sequencing platform or mention unique molecular identifiers. TCR diversity (inverse Simpson) was significantly higher in tumor than in normal lung tissue (roughly 390 vs 170, P = 0.0075, Mann-Whitney U test). The cohort had only around 14 patients, and the authors noted that larger samples and more detailed clinical data are needed. In normal lung, the top 100 clones accounted for a significantly larger cumulative share of the repertoire than in tumor tissue.

Trimmed from V: 5 bases; trimmed from J: 2 bases; junction bases lacking a gene match: 6. The CDR3 numbers 15 residues from cysteine through phenylalanine. The entry retains the CDR3 DNA only, 45 bases that are in frame from base 1. The germline V gene gives CDR1 as SQVTM and CDR2 as ANQGSEA. The sequence is built from TRBV29-1 and TRBJ2-6; 7 middle bases align to TRBD1. The sequence was obtained from an older woman with non-small cell lung cancer. Sequences were obtained from lung tumor tissue. Here is the DNA: TGCAGCGTTCTTATTACAGGGGCTGGGGCCAACGTCCTGACTTTC. This is translated as CSVLITGAGANVLTF.